These 4 T cell receptor beta chains were all obtained from the same sample, sequenced in a study of blood T cell repertoires in COVID-19. Assay used: immunoSEQ multiplex PCR; TCRdb lists only in-frame clones, some missing. The sample lists under 300,000 clones, roughly 80% occurring once. The sequencing sample was made of peripheral blood. The receptors derive from a woman aged 45-60 years who had recovered from COVID-19.

The chain combines TRBV28 with TRBJ1-5, with TRBD1 as a possible D gene (6 bases). The V and J ends lost 4 bases and 2 bases respectively, with 15 bases between them. The CDR3 consists of 16 residues. CDR1 MDHEN and CDR2 SYDVKM come from the germline V gene. In DNA form, the CDR3 reads TGTGCCAGCAGTTCGCACAGGGACGGTGGCAATCAGCCCCAGCATTTT. This translates into CASSSHRDGGNQPQHF.

This clone was recorded only once. The CDR3 loop is CAISEGQGSGYTF. The CDR3 coding sequence is TGTGCCATCAGTGAAGGACAGGGGAGTGGCTACACCTTC. V usage is TRBV10-3 and J usage is TRBJ1-2; 9 bases align to TRBD1. This CDR3 is 13 amino acids long. Germline CDR1 reads ENHRY; CDR2 reads SYGVKD. V lost 3 bases to trimming and J lost 7 bases; unmatched junction nucleotides: 3.

The chain has TRBV6-6 and TRBJ2-5; a weak D match, TRBD2 (5 bases). Germline V CDR1 and CDR2: MNHNY, SVGAGI (reference sequence). Trimming removed 4 bases from V and 0 bases from J, with 12 bases in between. This CDR3 is built from 15 residues. For the CDR3, the DNA is TGTGCCAGCAGTTCGAGAGGGCCCTACCAAGAGACCCAGTACTTC. It specifies CASSSRGPYQETQYF.

The gene calls are TRBV5-4 and TRBJ1-6, with 8 bases that match TRBD1. J lost 6 bases, V lost 3 bases, and 2 bases had no gene match. The CDR3 has 14 residues. The germline CDR1 and CDR2 sequences are SGHNT and YYREEE (reference sequence). CDR3 residues: CASSWTGSNSPLHF. CDR3 bases: TGTGCCAGCAGCTGGACAGGGAGTAATTCACCCCTCCACTTT.